The clone carrying this TCR beta chain has at least ten counts. Produced via immunoSEQ multiplex PCR; TCRdb's table is partial and in-frame only. The repertoire consists of about 230,000 clones, with over 80% occurring once and the leading ten covering roughly 1.2%. Germline V gene data show CDR1 as SGHKS and CDR2 as YYEKEE (reference sequence). The CDR3 is made up of 14 amino acids. Trimming cost V 4 bases and J 3 bases, with 14 bases left between them. The data were obtained in a study of blood T cell repertoires in COVID-19. Overall study context: T cells, B-cell-depleted T cells, or PBMCs provided the cDNA or gDNA that served as material.

Sequenced material: peripheral blood. The V call is TRBV5-5, the J call TRBJ2-7; the D gene is possibly TRBD1 (6 bases). This sequence was found in a woman younger than 45 with COVID-19, enrolled during active disease. CDR3 protein: CASSKTGLYYEQYF. CDR3 nucleotides: TGTGCCAGCAGCAAAACAGGGTTGTACTACGAGCAGTACTTC. Full variable domain (outside the CDR3, taken from reference TRBV5-5 and TRBJ2-7): DAGVTQSPTHLIKTRGQQVTLRCSPISGHKSVSWYQQVLGQGPQFIFQYYEKEERGRGNFPDRFSARQFPNYSSELNVNALLLGDSALYLCASSKTGLYYEQYFGPGTRLTVT.